These 21 T cell receptor beta chains share one sample of origin, sequenced in a study of cytomegalovirus exposure and HLA in healthy donors. In the PCR, 60 Vbeta and 13 Jbeta primers were used. The data were produced by immunoSEQ multiplex PCR, yet TCRdb's version contains in-frame clones alone and is incomplete. Here the sample spans fewer than 85,000 clones, 78% being singletons. Sequenced input: PBMCs. All receptors come from a man between 18 and 29 years old in good health and CMV-seropositive.

This chain links TRBV18 with TRBJ2-1; 14 positions agree with TRBD2. The germline gives CDR1 KGHSH, CDR2 LQKENI. J gave up 9 bases and V 3 bases, and 10 bases lay outside the gene matches. The CDR3 consists of 17 residues. The CDR3 DNA is TGTGCCAGCTCACCTTTAGGACTAGCGGGAGGATCGGGTGAGCAGTTCTTC. This sequence encodes CASSPLGLAGGSGEQFF.

This clone showed up just once. The genes are TRBV7-2 and TRBJ2-7; 7 nucleotides match TRBD1. CDR1 and CDR2 (germline): SGHTA, FQGNSA. CDR3 length: 16 amino acids. J was trimmed by 3 bases and V by 4 bases; bases with no gene match: 12. The CDR3 protein is CASSSRSGQQIYEQYF. The CDR3 DNA reads as TGTGCCAGCAGCTCTCGGTCGGGACAGCAGATCTACGAGCAGTACTTC.

J is TRBJ2-7 and V is TRBV28; D not certain. Germline values: CDR1 MDHEN, CDR2 SYDVKM. The CDR3 has 14 amino acids. V was pared by 5 bases and J by 3 bases, with 14 bases between. The CDR3 DNA sequence: TGTGCCAGCAGTACCCTAAGGCTAGTCTACGAGCAGTACTTC. Translating gives CASSTLRLVYEQYF.

J is TRBJ1-2 and V is TRBV5-4; weak D call: TRBD1 (5 bases). Germline assignment: CDR1 SGHNT and CDR2 YYREEE (reference sequence). This CDR3 region has 13 residues. The germline V and J ends were trimmed by 6 bases and 7 bases, with 16 bases remaining between them. CDR3 region: CASTQPGGSGYTF. The CDR3 nucleotides read TGTGCCAGCACTCAACCGGGGGGTTCTGGCTACACCTTC.

The chain recombines TRBV5-1 with TRBJ2-1, with 8 bases aligning to TRBD2. The CDR3 extends over 19 amino acids. Germline CDR1 SGHRS, CDR2 YFSETQ. Germline trimming cut 0 bases from V and 5 bases from J; bases unmatched to any gene: 16. The chain's CDR3 is CASSLAIFYTGGLNNEQFF. DNA of the CDR3: TGCGCCAGCAGCTTGGCCATATTTTATACGGGAGGGCTAAACAATGAGCAGTTCTTC.

The chain links TRBV28 to TRBJ2-7; D unresolved. The V gene lost 6 bases and the J gene lost 2 bases, with 14 bases spanning the gap. From germline, CDR1 is MDHEN and CDR2 SYDVKM. This CDR3 contains 14 residues. CDR3 sequence reads: CASSPSATTYEQYF. CDR3 in DNA: TGTGCCAGCAGCCCCAGCGCTACCACCTACGAGCAGTACTTC.

The chain recombines TRBV29-1 with TRBJ2-7, with 10 bases aligning to TRBD2. The CDR3 is made up of 12 amino acids. The J segment lost 6 bases and the V segment lost 8 bases, leaving 7 bases of the junction unmatched. Germline CDR1 and CDR2: SQVTM and ANQGSEA. As DNA, the CDR3 is TGCAGCATGTCTAGCGGGAGTGGCGAGCAGTACTTC. This codes for CSMSSGSGEQYF.

The V and J genes are TRBV2 and TRBJ2-2, with a tentative D call TRBD2 (6 bases). CDR1 is SNHLY, CDR2 FYNNEI, per germline. This CDR3 contains 16 residues. V was trimmed by 6 bases and J by 6 bases, leaving 20 bases between them. CDR3 DNA sequence: TGTGCCAGCAGAGACAGAGGGATCGGGAGCGCCGGGGAGCTGTTTTTT. This translates into CASRDRGIGSAGELFF. The variable domain in full, with the rest retrieved from reference TRBV2 and TRBJ2-2, is EPEVTQTPSHQVTQMGQEVILRCVPISNHLYFYWYRQILGQKVEFLVSFYNNEISEKSEIFDDQFSVERPDGSNFTLKIRSTKLEDSAMYFCASRDRGIGSAGELFFGEGSRLTVL.

CDR3: CASSQTPGQSSYEQYF. Written as DNA, the CDR3 is TGCGCCAGCAGCCAAACCCCGGGACAGAGCTCCTACGAGCAGTACTTC. This chain uses TRBV4-1 with TRBJ2-7, with 7 bases identical to TRBD1. The germline gives CDR1 MGHRA, CDR2 YSYEKL. This CDR3 is 16 amino acids long. V lost 2 bases, J lost 0 bases, and 7 bases stayed unmatched.

The chain joins TRBV5-4 to TRBJ2-5; 8 nucleotides agree with TRBD1. CDR3 length: 14 residues. The V segment lost 3 bases and the J segment 5 bases; nucleotides outside the gene matches: 6. The germline V gene has CDR1 SGHNT and CDR2 YYREEE (reference sequence). CDR3 coding DNA: TGTGCCAGCAGCTCCTGGACAGGGACGGAGACCCAGTACTTC. Protein: CASSSWTGTETQYF.

The V call is TRBV19, the J call TRBJ2-2; TRBD2 is a possible D gene (6 bases). V was trimmed by 9 bases and J by 0 bases, leaving 11 bases between them. CDR3 length: 14 residues. CDR1 and CDR2 (germline): LNHDA, SQIVND (reference sequence). CDR3 bases: TGTGCCAGCTCCGGGACTGCGAACACCGGGGAGCTGTTTTTT. Translated: CASSGTANTGELFF.

This chain joins TRBV28 and TRBJ1-2, with TRBD1 matching 9 bases. The germline V gene has CDR1 MDHEN and CDR2 SYDVKM. The V gene end was trimmed by 2 bases and the J gene end by 2 bases; junction bases not matched to a gene: 0. This CDR3 comprises 14 residues. CDR3 DNA sequence: TGTGCCAGCAGTTTAGGGACAGGGAACTATGGCTACACCTTC. Protein sequence: CASSLGTGNYGYTF.

This clone showed up just a few times. The gene calls are TRBV5-1 and TRBJ2-1; TRBD2 might be the D (5 bases). The germline gives CDR1 SGHRS, CDR2 YFSETQ. The CDR3 sequence is 15 residues long. V was clipped by 6 bases and J by 12 bases, with 25 bases between them. CDR3 loop: CASNEGPVASFGQFF. The CDR3 nucleotides are TGCGCCAGCAATGAGGGCCCCGTGGCGAGCTTCGGGCAGTTCTTC.

The chain has TRBV13 and TRBJ2-2, with 8 nucleotides matching TRBD2. This CDR3 is built from 13 residues. The ends lost 7 bases at V and 5 bases at J; junction bases unmatched: 3. Germline CDR1 reads PRHDT; CDR2 reads FYEKMQ (reference sequence). CDR3 DNA sequence: TGTGCCAGCACCCGGGGGGGAACCGGGGAGCTGTTTTTT. Translating gives CASTRGGTGELFF.

The rearrangement uses TRBV6-1 and TRBJ2-1; D might be TRBD2 (6 bases). With 8 bases removed from V and 6 bases from J, the gap between germline ends came to 20 bases. Germline V CDR1 and CDR2: MNHNS, SASEGT. The CDR3 extends over 15 amino acids. CDR3 loop: CASRTAGGWGNEQFF. The CDR3 DNA sequence: TGTGCCAGCCGAACAGCGGGTGGGTGGGGCAATGAGCAGTTCTTC.

V usage is TRBV28 and J usage is TRBJ2-1, with 9 positions matching TRBD1. This CDR3 comprises 13 residues. Germline CDR1 reads MDHEN; CDR2 reads SYDVKM. Trimming removed 5 bases from V and 7 bases from J; junction bases left unmatched: 3. The chain's CDR3 is CASSPDRGNEQFF. CDR3 DNA: TGTGCCAGCAGTCCGGACAGGGGTAATGAGCAGTTCTTC.

The chain is built from TRBV29-1 and TRBJ2-1; 10 nucleotides align to TRBD1. CDR3 length: 12 amino acids. The germline V gene has CDR1 SQVTM and CDR2 ANQGSEA. V lost 6 bases to trimming and J lost 15 bases; unmatched junction nucleotides: 11. Here the CDR3 DNA reads TGCAGCGTCCTTTATTTGGGGACAGGGGCGTTCTTC. Its protein product is CSVLYLGTGAFF.

This clone was detected once. The CDR3 region has the DNA TGTGCCAGCAGCTTCTACGGTCGGGAGCAGTACTTC. Translating it yields CASSFYGREQYF. V is TRBV7-8 and J is TRBJ2-7, with D hard to call. Germline-derived CDR1 and CDR2 are SGHVS and FQNEAQ. This CDR3 is 12 amino acids long. The V end lost 3 bases, the J end lost 7 bases, and 10 bases lay between the germline ends.

CDR3 sequence: CASRRSGPSYEQYF. The DNA of the CDR3 is TGCGCCAGCAGAAGGAGCGGGCCTTCCTACGAGCAGTACTTC. This chain joins TRBV5-1 and TRBJ2-7, with a possible D match to TRBD2 (6 bases). The CDR3 sequence is 14 residues long. Germline V gene data show CDR1 as SGHRS and CDR2 as YFSETQ. Trimming left V 5 bases short and J 1 base short, with 13 bases between.

The table lists this clone with a few counts. The genes are TRBV6-5 and TRBJ2-7; TRBD1 matches 8 bases. CDR3 length: 15 residues. V trimming: 5 bases; J trimming: 1 base; junction bases outside the gene matches: 7. Looked up from germline, CDR1 is MNHEY and CDR2 is SVGAGI. CDR3 sequence reads: CASSPGGAGSYEQYF. As DNA, the CDR3 is TGTGCCAGCAGTCCAGGGGGCGCGGGATCCTACGAGCAGTACTTC.

The rearrangement links TRBV14 to TRBJ2-7; 11 nucleotides align to TRBD1. After removal of 4 bases from V and 1 base from J, the junction contained 6 bases not matched to a gene. Per the germline V gene, CDR1 is SGHDN and CDR2 is FVKESK. This CDR3 spans 16 amino acids. DNA for the CDR3: TGTGCCAGCAGCCTCCGGACAGGGGGCGCTTCCTACGAGCAGTACTTC. Its translation is CASSLRTGGASYEQYF.